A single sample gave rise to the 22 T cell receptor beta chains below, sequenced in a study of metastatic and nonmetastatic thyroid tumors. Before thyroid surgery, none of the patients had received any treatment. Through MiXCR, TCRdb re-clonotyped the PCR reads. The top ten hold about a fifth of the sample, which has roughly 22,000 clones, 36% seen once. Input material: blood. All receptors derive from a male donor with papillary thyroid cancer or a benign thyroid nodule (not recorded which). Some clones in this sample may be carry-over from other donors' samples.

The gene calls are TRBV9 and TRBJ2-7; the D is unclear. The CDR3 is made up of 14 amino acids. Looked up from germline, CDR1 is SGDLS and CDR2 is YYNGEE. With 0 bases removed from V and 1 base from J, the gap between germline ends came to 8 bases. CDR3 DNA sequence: TGTGCCAGCAGCGTAGGTAGTCGGTCCTACGAGCAGTACTTC. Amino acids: CASSVGSRSYEQYF.

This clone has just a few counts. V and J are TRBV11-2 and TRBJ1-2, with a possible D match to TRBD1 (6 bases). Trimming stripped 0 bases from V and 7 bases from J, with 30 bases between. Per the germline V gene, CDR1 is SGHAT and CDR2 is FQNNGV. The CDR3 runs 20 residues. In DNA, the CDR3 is TGTGCCAGCAGCTTAGAGCAGGGGTTCGGCTATTTCCGTCGGGCTGTTGGCTACACCTTC. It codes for CASSLEQGFGYFRRAVGYTF.

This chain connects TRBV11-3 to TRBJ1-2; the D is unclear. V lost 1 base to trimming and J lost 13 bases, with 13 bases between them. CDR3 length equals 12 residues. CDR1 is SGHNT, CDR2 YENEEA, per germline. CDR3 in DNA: TGTGCCAGCAGCTTAGGTCGGCAGGCTCTCACCTTC. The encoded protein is CASSLGRQALTF.

CDR3 amino acids: CASSHGDQPQHF. CDR3 nucleotide sequence: TGTGCCAGCTCTCATGGGGATCAGCCCCAGCATTTT. The rearrangement joins TRBV18 to TRBJ1-5; no reliable D call. Trimming left V 6 bases short and J 5 bases short, with 8 bases between. CDR3 size: 12 residues. In germline, CDR1 is KGHSH, CDR2 LQKENI.

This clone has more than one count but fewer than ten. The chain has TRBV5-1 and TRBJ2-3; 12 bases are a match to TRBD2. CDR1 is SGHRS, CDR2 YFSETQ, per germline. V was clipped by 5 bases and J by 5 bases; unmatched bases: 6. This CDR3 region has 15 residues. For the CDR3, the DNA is TGCGCCAGCAGGCCGACTAGCGGGAGCGTAGATACGCAGTATTTT. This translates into CASRPTSGSVDTQYF.

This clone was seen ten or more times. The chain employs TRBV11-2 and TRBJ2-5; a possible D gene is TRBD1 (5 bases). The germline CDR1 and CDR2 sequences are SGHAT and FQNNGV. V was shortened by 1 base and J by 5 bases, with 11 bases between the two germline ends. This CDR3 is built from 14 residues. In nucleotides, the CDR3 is TGTGCCAGCAGCTTAGGCAGGGCGAGCGAGACCCAGTACTTC. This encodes CASSLGRASETQYF.

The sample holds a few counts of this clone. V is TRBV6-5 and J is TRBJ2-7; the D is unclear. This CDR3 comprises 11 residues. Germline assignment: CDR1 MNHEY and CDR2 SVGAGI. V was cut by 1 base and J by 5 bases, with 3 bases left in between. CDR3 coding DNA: TGTGCCAGCAGTTACTTGCACGAGCAGTACTTC. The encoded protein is CASSYLHEQYF.

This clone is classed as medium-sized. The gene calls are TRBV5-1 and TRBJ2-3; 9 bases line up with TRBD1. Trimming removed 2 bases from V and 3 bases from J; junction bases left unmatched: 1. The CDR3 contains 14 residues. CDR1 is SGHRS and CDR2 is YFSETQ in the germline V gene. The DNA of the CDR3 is TGCGCCAGCAGCTTCGGGACAGGGACAGATACGCAGTATTTT. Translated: CASSFGTGTDTQYF.

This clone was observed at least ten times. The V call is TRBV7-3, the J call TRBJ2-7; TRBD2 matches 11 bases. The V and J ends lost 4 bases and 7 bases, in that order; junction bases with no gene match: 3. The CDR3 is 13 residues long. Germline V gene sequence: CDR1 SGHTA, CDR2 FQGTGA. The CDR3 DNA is TGTGCCAGCAGCTCCGGGACTAGCGGTGAGCAGTACTTC. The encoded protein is CASSSGTSGEQYF.

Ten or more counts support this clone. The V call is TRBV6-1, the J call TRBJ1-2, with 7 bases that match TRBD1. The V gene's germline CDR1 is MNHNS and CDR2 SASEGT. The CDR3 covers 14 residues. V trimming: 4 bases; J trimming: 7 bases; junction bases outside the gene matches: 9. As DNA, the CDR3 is TGTGCCAGCAGTGTTCGACAGGGCCTGGCTGGCTACACCTTC. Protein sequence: CASSVRQGLAGYTF.

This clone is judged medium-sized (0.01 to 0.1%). The CDR3 here is CSALENRVNTEAFF. DNA of the CDR3: TGCAGCGCTTTGGAAAACAGGGTCAACACTGAAGCTTTCTTT. V gene TRBV29-1 combines with J gene TRBJ1-1; TRBD1 might be the D (6 bases). CDR1 is SQVTM, CDR2 ANQGSEA, per germline. The CDR3 totals 14 residues. V lost 7 bases to trimming and J lost 2 bases, with 17 bases between them.

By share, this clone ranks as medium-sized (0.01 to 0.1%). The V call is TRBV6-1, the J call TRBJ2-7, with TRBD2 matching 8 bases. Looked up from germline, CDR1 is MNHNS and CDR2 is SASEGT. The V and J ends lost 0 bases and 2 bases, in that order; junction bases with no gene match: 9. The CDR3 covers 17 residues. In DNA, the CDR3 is TGTGCCAGCAGTGAAGCCCCCCTGGGACTAGGGACCTACGAGCAGTACTTC. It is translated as CASSEAPLGLGTYEQYF.

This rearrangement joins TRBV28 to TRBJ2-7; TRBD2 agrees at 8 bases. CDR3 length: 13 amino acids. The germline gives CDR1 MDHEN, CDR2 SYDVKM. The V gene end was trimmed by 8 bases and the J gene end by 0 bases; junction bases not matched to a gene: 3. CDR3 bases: TGTGCCAGCTCGGGAGGGAACTCCTACGAGCAGTACTTC. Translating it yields CASSGGNSYEQYF.

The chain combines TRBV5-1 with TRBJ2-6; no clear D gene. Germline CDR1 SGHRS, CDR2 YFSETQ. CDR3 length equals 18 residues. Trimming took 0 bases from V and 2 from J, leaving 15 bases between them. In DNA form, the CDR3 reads TGCGCCAGCAGCTTGGATCCGGGTTTGGGTGCTGGGGCCAACGTCCTGACTTTC. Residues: CASSLDPGLGAGANVLTF.

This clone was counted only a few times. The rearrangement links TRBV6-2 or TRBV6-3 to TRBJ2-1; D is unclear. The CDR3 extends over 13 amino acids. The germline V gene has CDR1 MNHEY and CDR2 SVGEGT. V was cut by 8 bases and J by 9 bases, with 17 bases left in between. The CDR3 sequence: CASRDRAVGEQFF. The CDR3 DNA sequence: TGTGCCAGCCGAGACCGGGCTGTGGGTGAGCAGTTCTTC.

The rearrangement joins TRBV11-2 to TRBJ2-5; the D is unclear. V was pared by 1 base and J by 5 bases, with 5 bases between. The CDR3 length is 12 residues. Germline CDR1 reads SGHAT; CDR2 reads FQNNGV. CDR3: CASSLGWETQYF. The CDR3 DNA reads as TGTGCCAGCAGCTTAGGTTGGGAGACCCAGTACTTC.

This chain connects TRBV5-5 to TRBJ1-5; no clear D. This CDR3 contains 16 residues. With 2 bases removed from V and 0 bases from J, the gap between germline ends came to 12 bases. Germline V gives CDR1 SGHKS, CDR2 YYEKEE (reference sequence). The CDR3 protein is CASSLIGGDSNQPQHF. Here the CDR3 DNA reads TGTGCCAGCAGCTTAATAGGTGGGGATAGCAATCAGCCCCAGCATTTT.

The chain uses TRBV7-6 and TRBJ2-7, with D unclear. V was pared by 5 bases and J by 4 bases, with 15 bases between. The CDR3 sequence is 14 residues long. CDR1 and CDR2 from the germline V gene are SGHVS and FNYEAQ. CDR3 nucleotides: TGTGCCAGCAGCGAAGAGACGGGCCCTTACGAGCAGTACTTC. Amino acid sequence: CASSEETGPYEQYF.

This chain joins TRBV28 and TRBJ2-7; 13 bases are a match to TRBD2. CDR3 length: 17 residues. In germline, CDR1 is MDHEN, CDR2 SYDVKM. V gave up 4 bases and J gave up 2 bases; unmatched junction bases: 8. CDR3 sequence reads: CASSYTTGTSGAYEQYV. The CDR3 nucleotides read TGTGCCAGCAGTTACACTACCGGGACTAGCGGGGCCTACGAGCAGTACGTC.

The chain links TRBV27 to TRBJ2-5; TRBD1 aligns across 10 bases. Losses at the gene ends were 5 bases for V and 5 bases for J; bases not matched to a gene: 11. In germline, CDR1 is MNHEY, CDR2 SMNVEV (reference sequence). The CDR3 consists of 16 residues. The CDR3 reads CASSTTWTGGIETQYF. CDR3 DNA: TGTGCCAGCAGTACTACCTGGACAGGGGGGATTGAGACCCAGTACTTC.

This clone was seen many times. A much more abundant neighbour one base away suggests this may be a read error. CDR3 sequence reads: CAGSIGGQPYEQYF. DNA of the CDR3: TGTGCCGGCAGTATAGGGGGACAGCCCTACGAGCAGTACTTC. V usage is TRBV27 and J usage is TRBJ2-7; 7 nucleotides match TRBD1. This CDR3 is built from 14 residues. Germline V gives CDR1 MNHEY, CDR2 SMNVEV (reference sequence).

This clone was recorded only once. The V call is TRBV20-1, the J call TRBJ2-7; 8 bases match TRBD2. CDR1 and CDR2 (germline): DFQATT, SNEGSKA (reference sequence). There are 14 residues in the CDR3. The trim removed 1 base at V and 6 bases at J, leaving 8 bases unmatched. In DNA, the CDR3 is TGCAGTGCTAGAGCTCCAGCGGGAGTAAGCGAGCAGTACTTC. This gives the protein CSARAPAGVSEQYF.